This is a list of T cell receptor beta chains from one sample in a study of regulatory T cells in long-lasting Graves disease. TCRdb analysed the multiplex PCR reads with MiXCR anew, one entry per CDR3 protein. The data show a few hundred thousand distinct CDR3 sequences, about 20% seen once. The sample in question was peripheral blood mononuclear cells (PBMCs), obtained when the disease was refractory, from a patient treated with antithyroid drugs. Receptors originate from a female donor with Graves disease. Each CDR3 is given with its conserved first and last residue. Fields, in order: D gene, V gene, clone size, J gene, CDR3 protein, CDR3 DNA. The D gene is left open where the match is weak. Clone sizes are given selectively: once, few, many, or a class where the clone is expanded.

-	TRBV6-2/TRBV6-3	-	TRBJ2-2	CASSYLQPSNTGELFF	TGTGCCAGCAGTTACTTACAGCCTAGCAACACCGGGGAGCTGTTTTTT
-	TRBV5-1	few	TRBJ1-2	CASSNDVGYTF	TGCGCCAGCAGCAATGATGTAGGCTACACCTTC
TRBD2	TRBV19	few	TRBJ2-7	CASSILPSGYEQYF	TGTGCCAGTAGTATCCTGCCTAGCGGATACGAGCAGTACTTC
-	TRBV30	-	TRBJ2-2	CAWSVRSSFGAGELFF	TGTGCCTGGAGTGTACGGAGTAGTTTTGGCGCCGGGGAGCTGTTTTTT
-	TRBV20-1	few	TRBJ2-5	CSARATETQYF	TGCAGTGCTAGAGCAACAGAGACCCAGTACTTC
TRBD1	TRBV12-3/TRBV12-4	-	TRBJ2-3	CASSRQGAATDTQYF	TGTGCCAGCAGTCGACAGGGGGCAGCGACAGATACGCAGTATTTT
-	TRBV3-1	many	TRBJ1-1	CASSLHRVNTEAFF	TGTGCCAGCAGCCTGCACAGGGTAAACACTGAAGCTTTCTTT
TRBD1	TRBV7-2	many	TRBJ2-1	CASSLPGQGNSEQFF	TGTGCCAGCAGCCTACCGGGACAGGGCAATTCTGAGCAGTTCTTC
-	TRBV27	-	TRBJ1-5	CAKSRSGGNQPQHF	TGTGCCAAATCCCGGTCAGGAGGGAATCAGCCCCAGCATTTT
TRBD1	TRBV28	many	TRBJ1-5	CASSDREGNQPQHF	TGTGCCAGCAGTGACAGGGAGGGCAATCAGCCCCAGCATTTT
TRBD1	TRBV7-9	-	TRBJ1-3	CASSDHFKTGGIGNTIYF	TGTGCCAGCAGCGACCATTTTAAGACAGGGGGCATTGGAAACACCATATATTTT
-	TRBV13	-	TRBJ1-1	CASSLYTAANTEAFF	TGTGCCAGCAGCTTATATACGGCGGCGAACACTGAAGCTTTCTTT
-	TRBV9	few	TRBJ1-2	CASSQGRANYGYTF	TGTGCCAGCTCTCAGGGTCGGGCTAACTATGGCTACACCTTC
-	TRBV5-1	few	TRBJ2-7	CASSLGDPKTYEQYF	TGCGCCAGCAGCTTGGGGGACCCGAAGACCTACGAGCAGTACTTC
-	TRBV20-1	-	TRBJ2-2	CSAPPTSAGELFF	TGCAGTGCCCCTCCTACCTCTGCCGGGGAGCTGTTTTTT
-	TRBV2	many	TRBJ2-7	CASSGAGQRAYEQYF	TGTGCCAGCAGTGGAGCGGGACAGCGAGCCTACGAGCAGTACTTC
TRBD1	TRBV12-5	-	TRBJ2-7	CASAYPHPTGDYEQYF	TGTGCTAGTGCCTATCCTCATCCAACAGGGGACTACGAGCAGTACTTC
TRBD1	TRBV30	few	TRBJ1-1	CAWNRDRGKTEAFF	TGTGCCTGGAATAGAGACAGGGGGAAAACTGAAGCTTTCTTT
-	TRBV29-1	-	TRBJ2-7	CSVKLSYEQYF	TGCAGCGTCAAACTCTCCTACGAGCAGTACTTC
TRBD2	TRBV20-1	-	TRBJ2-7	CSAIGTSGASSYERYF	TGCAGTGCTATCGGGACTAGCGGGGCGAGCTCCTACGAGCGGTACTTC
TRBD2	TRBV7-6	few	TRBJ2-7	CASSSTWGLAEKGTSYEQYF	TGTGCCAGCAGCTCGACCTGGGGACTAGCAGAAAAGGGTACTTCCTACGAGCAGTACTTC
TRBD2	TRBV28	-	TRBJ2-7	CASRFSGSSYEQYF	TGTGCCAGCAGATTCAGCGGGAGTTCCTACGAGCAGTACTTC
-	TRBV10-3	many	TRBJ2-5	CAISTAPNSETQYF	TGTGCCATCAGCACAGCCCCTAATTCGGAGACCCAGTACTTC
TRBD2	TRBV28	-	TRBJ2-1	CASTATGLAGEQFF	TGTGCCAGCACCGCCACGGGACTAGCGGGTGAGCAGTTCTTC
-	TRBV7-9	many	TRBJ1-1	CASRSPKEDAGKEAFF	TGTGCCAGCAGAAGCCCTAAGGAGGATGCAGGGAAAGAAGCTTTCTTT
TRBD1	TRBV6-5	-	TRBJ1-3	CASSYQGAPGNTIYF	TGTGCCAGCAGTTATCAGGGGGCACCTGGAAACACCATATATTTT
-	TRBV3-1	-	TRBJ1-2	CASSQVTTTRSSGYTF	TGTGCCAGCAGCCAAGTGACAACGACGAGGTCTTCTGGCTACACCTTC
TRBD1	TRBV2	many	TRBJ1-5	CASSGGHRGPQPQHF	TGTGCCAGCAGTGGAGGTCACAGGGGGCCTCAGCCCCAGCATTTT
-	TRBV18	once	TRBJ1-1	CASSGGVMNTEAFF	TGTGCCAGCTCCGGCGGAGTTATGAACACTGAAGCTTTCTTT
-	TRBV29-1	-	TRBJ2-5	CSVGLNQETQYF	TGCAGCGTTGGCCTCAATCAAGAGACCCAGTACTTC
TRBD1	TRBV5-1	few	TRBJ1-1	CASRETGVGTTEAFF	TGCGCCAGCAGGGAGACAGGGGTTGGAACCACTGAAGCTTTCTTT
TRBD2	TRBV12-3/TRBV12-4	many	TRBJ2-7	CASSLIPSGKQYF	TGTGCCAGCAGTTTAATTCCTAGCGGGAAGCAGTACTTC
TRBD2	TRBV7-9	few	TRBJ2-2	CASSRWTSALDTGELFF	TGTGCCAGCAGCCGATGGACTAGCGCTCTTGACACCGGGGAGCTGTTTTTT
-	TRBV7-2	few	TRBJ2-5	CASSLFPLAGKTQYF	TGTGCCAGCAGCTTATTCCCCCTAGCCGGCAAGACCCAGTACTTC
-	TRBV5-1	-	TRBJ2-3	CASSWGERSTDTQYF	TGCGCCAGCAGCTGGGGGGAGCGGAGCACAGATACGCAGTATTTT
-	TRBV11-3	many	TRBJ2-5	CASSLGRTEETQYF	TGTGCCAGCAGCCTTGGACGAACTGAAGAGACCCAGTACTTC
-	TRBV9	few	TRBJ1-2	CASSVEAGSPYGYTF	TGTGCCAGCAGCGTAGAAGCCGGGAGCCCCTATGGCTACACCTTC
-	TRBV25-1	-	TRBJ2-7	CASSEIKGSYYEQYF	TGTGCCAGCAGTGAAATTAAGGGGTCCTACTACGAGCAGTACTTC
TRBD1	TRBV5-5	-	TRBJ1-5	CASSLGTGGQGPQHF	TGTGCCAGCAGCTTGGGTACAGGGGGACAAGGGCCCCAGCATTTT
-	TRBV13	few	TRBJ2-7	CASSLKTDANSYEQYF	TGTGCCAGCAGCTTAAAGACAGATGCGAACTCCTACGAGCAGTACTTC
TRBD1	TRBV28	-	TRBJ1-2	CASSSGTGGSGYTF	TGTGCCAGCAGCTCCGGGACAGGGGGGTCGGGCTACACCTTC
-	TRBV7-9	-	TRBJ1-2	CASSPRQEMYGYTF	TGTGCCAGCAGCCCACGACAGGAGATGTATGGCTACACCTTC
TRBD2	TRBV10-3	-	TRBJ2-7	CAIRVGGSYEQYF	TGTGCCATCAGAGTGGGGGGGTCCTACGAGCAGTACTTC
-	TRBV7-2	-	TRBJ1-5	CASSLLPSDQPQHF	TGTGCCAGCAGCTTACTCCCGAGTGATCAGCCCCAGCATTTT
-	TRBV13	few	TRBJ1-1	CASSSSGREEERAFF	TGTGCCAGCAGCTCGAGCGGCAGGGAGGAGGAGAGGGCTTTCTTT
-	TRBV5-4	-	TRBJ2-5	CASSLSVLGDQETQYF	TGTGCCAGCAGCTTGTCGGTTCTGGGGGACCAAGAGACCCAGTACTTC